This T cell receptor beta chain comes out of a study of shared clonotypes between healthy human individuals. Original processing methods: ImmunoSEQ yielded junction-only sequences lacking quality scores, so filtering differed. Here immunoSEQ multiplex PCR was the method, and the copy in TCRdb shows in-frame clones only, minus some. V and J calls and clone size are as listed in that table; D and trimming were resolved from the DNA. Among approximately 95,000 clones listed, under 70% were seen once. Between the trimmed V and J ends, which lost 5 bases and 7 bases, there was a span of 20 bases. In germline, CDR1 is SQVTM, CDR2 ANQGSEA. This CDR3 has 14 amino acids.

The sequence was obtained from a man in his thirties or forties in good health. Sequenced material: memory CD8+ T cells sorted from blood. The subset here: CD45RO+ cells pooled with CCR7-negative TemRA cells. This rearrangement joins TRBV29-1 to TRBJ1-2; the D gene is possibly TRBD1 (5 bases). The CDR3 spells CSVPPSGGSRGYTF. CDR3 coding DNA: TGCAGCGTTCCACCTAGTGGGGGGTCTCGTGGCTACACCTTC.